The sample holds a few counts of the clone carrying this T cell receptor (beta chain). Seattle patient enrollment occurred during active infection, with longitudinal follow-up thereafter. In the study's own analysis: The authors estimated nucleated cell counts from reference gene primer amplification. Generated by immunoSEQ multiplex PCR, the TCRdb table keeps only in-frame clones and is missing some. That table supplies the V and J calls and clone size; D and trimming were determined from the DNA. The sample records approximately 170,000 clones, approximately 85% being singletons. Germline CDR1 KGHSH, CDR2 LQKENI. The CDR3 has 15 amino acids. Trimming pared 3 bases from V and 3 bases from J, leaving 14 bases between. This entry is derived from a study of blood T cell repertoires in COVID-19. The wider study: From T cells, B-cell-depleted T cells, or PBMCs came the material, which was cDNA or gDNA.

The chain combines TRBV18 with TRBJ1-1; tentative D call: TRBD1 (6 bases). Specimen: peripheral blood. The TCR comes from a man aged 80 or over with COVID-19, enrolled during active disease. As DNA, the CDR3 is TGTGCCAGCTCACCCCGACAGGCCAAGTACACTGAAGCTTTCTTT. Amino acids: CASSPRQAKYTEAFF. The full variable domain, with the rest looked up from reference TRBV18 and TRBJ1-1, is NAGVMQNPRHLVRRRGQEARLRCSPMKGHSHVYWYRQLPEEGLKFMVYLQKENIIDESGMPKERFSAEFPKEGPSILRIQQVVRGDSAAYFCASSPRQAKYTEAFFGQGTRLTVV.